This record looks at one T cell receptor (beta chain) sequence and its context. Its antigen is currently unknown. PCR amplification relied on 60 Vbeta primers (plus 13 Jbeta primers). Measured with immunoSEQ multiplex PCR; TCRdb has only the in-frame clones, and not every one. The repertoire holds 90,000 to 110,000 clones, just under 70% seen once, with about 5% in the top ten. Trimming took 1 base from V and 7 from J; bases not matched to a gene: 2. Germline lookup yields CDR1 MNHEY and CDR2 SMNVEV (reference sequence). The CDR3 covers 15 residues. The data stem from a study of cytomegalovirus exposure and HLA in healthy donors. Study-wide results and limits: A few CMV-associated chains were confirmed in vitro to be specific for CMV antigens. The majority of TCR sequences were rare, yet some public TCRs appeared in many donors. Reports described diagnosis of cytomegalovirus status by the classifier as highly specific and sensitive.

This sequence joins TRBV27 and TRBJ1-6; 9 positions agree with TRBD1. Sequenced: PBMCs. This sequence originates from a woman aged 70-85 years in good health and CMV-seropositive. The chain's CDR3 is CASSLLGTGNSPLHF. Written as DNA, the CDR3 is TGTGCCAGCAGTTTATTGGGGACAGGGAATTCACCCCTCCACTTT.